The following is a T cell receptor (beta chain) sequence with its context. What it binds is not known. The use of a sample-barcoded 5' primer and a J-beta primer mix characterized a second PCR of roughly 7 to 12 cycles. Each cDNA molecule carried a tag from a template-switch adaptor that contained 12 random nucleotides. In TCRdb, the 5' RACE reads were re-called with MiXCR into one record per CDR3 protein. This repertoire shows about a million distinct CDR3 sequences, more than 30% found once; its top ten account for approximately 14%. These data are taken from a study of blood T cells in healthy people across ages. Overall study results and limits: Per million T cells, the diversity of TCR beta decreased roughly linearly as age advanced.

CDR3 length equals 15 residues. Germline V gene lookup returns CDR1 SGDLS and CDR2 YYNGEE. The ends were cut back, 0 bases at V and 0 bases at J, with 6 bases in the middle. The amount of total RNA extracted per sample was at least 6 micrograms. The sequenced material came from blood. The rearrangement links TRBV9 to TRBJ1-4; possibly TRBD1 for D (5 bases). The sequence derives from a man aged 18-30 years in good health. The CDR3 reads CASSVGGATNEKLFF. The CDR3 DNA is TGTGCCAGCAGCGTAGGAGGGGCAACTAATGAAAAACTGTTTTTT.